Many counts were recorded for the clone carrying this T cell receptor beta chain. Its cognate antigen is unknown. The CDR3 goes on 3 residues after the read ends, and that part is filled in from the germline J gene. The junction had 12 bases not matched to a gene; V was cut back by 4 bases and J by 2 bases. The CDR3 length is 17 residues. Germline CDR1 reads SGHRS; CDR2 reads YFSETQ. These data belong to a study of T cell clonality in common variable immunodeficiency. Repertoires were generated with immunoSEQ multiplex PCR, while TCRdb's copy carries only in-frame clones and drops some. Singletons are absent from the sample, which has about 47,000 clones. Most patients and controls had Caucasian heritage. Heparinized whole blood, about 4.5 to 9 ml, came from each donor. Regarding the study as a whole: Shared TCRbeta clones were fewer between CVID subjects than controls.

The sequenced material came from peripheral blood mononuclear cells. This receptor was obtained from a person aged 18 to 70 in good health. The V call is TRBV5-1, the J call TRBJ2-3, with 8 bases fitting TRBD2. The sequenced part of the CDR3 DNA is TGCGCCAGCAGCCCGGGGGGGCTGAGGGGGGCCACAGATACG. Encoded protein: CASSPGGLRGATDT. The full CDR3 is CASSPGGLRGATDTQYF. Full variable domain (remainder filled in from reference TRBV5-1 and TRBJ2-3): KAGVTQTPRYLIKTRGQQVTLSCSPISGHRSVSWYQQTPGQGLQFLFEYFSETQRNKGNFPGRFSGRQFSNSRSEMNVSTLELGDSALYLCASSPGGLRGATDTQYFGPGTRLTVL.